A selection of T cell receptor beta chains follows, all from one sample in a study of radiation and T cells in renal cell carcinoma. TCRdb's table, derived via immunoSEQ multiplex PCR, lists solely in-frame clones and lacks some. The table has 150,000 or so clones, over 80% seen once. Here the sequenced sample was blood, taken from a patient whose treatment included radiotherapy and nephrectomy. The receptor set was obtained from a woman between 50 and 59 years old with renal cell carcinoma. Each CDR3 is given with its conserved first and last residue. A D gene is named only where the DNA matches it firmly. The size entry is marked missing in some rows and otherwise reads once, few, many or a size class.

13	TRBV11-2	-	-	TRBJ1-5	TGTGCCAGCAGCTTAGGTGAGGGACAGCCCCAGCATTTT	CASSLGEGQPQHF
13	TRBV30	TRBD1	-	TRBJ1-5	TGTGCCTGGAGGCACAGGGGGGATCAGCCCCAGCATTTT	CAWRHRGDQPQHF
15	TRBV6-6	TRBD1	-	TRBJ1-2	TGTGCCAGCAGTCCCTACCAGACAGGGGGCTATGGCTACACCTTC	CASSPYQTGGYGYTF
13	TRBV18	-	-	TRBJ1-1	TGTGCCAGCTCACAGGGGGTGAGGGGTGAAGCTTTCTTT	CASSQGVRGEAFF
15	TRBV15	-	-	TRBJ1-5	TGTGCCACCAGCAGAGGGCCAGTTAGCAATCAGCCCCAGCATTTT	CATSRGPVSNQPQHF
13	TRBV29-1	TRBD2	-	TRBJ2-3	TGCAGCGTTAAGCGGGGGGGCTCAGATACGCAGTATTTT	CSVKRGGSDTQYF
15	TRBV25-1	-	-	TRBJ2-2	TGTGCCAGCAGATCTACGGAGCAGAACACCGGGGAGCTGTTTTTT	CASRSTEQNTGELFF
15	TRBV4-1	TRBD1	-	TRBJ2-2	TGCGCCAGCAGCCGAGGGACAGGGGGCGGCGGGGAGCTGTTTTTT	CASSRGTGGGGELFF
15	TRBV7-2	-	-	TRBJ2-7	TGTGCCAGCAGCCTAGAATCGGGCCTTGCGGGGGAGCAGTACTTC	CASSLESGLAGEQYF
15	TRBV4-2	TRBD2	-	TRBJ2-7	TGTGCCAGCAGCCAGACGGAGCGGGAGTTCTACGAGCAGTACTTC	CASSQTEREFYEQYF
14	TRBV14	TRBD1	-	TRBJ1-2	TGTGCCAGCAGCCTAGACAGGGGGCGAGATGGCTACACCTTC	CASSLDRGRDGYTF
15	TRBV6-4	-	-	TRBJ2-3	TGTGCCAGCAGGGGTACTAGCACCGAGGCAGATACGCAGTATTTT	CASRGTSTEADTQYF
13	TRBV5-1	-	once	TRBJ2-1	TGCGCCAGCAGCTTGTCTAGCGACAATGAGCAGTTCTTC	CASSLSSDNEQFF
15	TRBV28	-	-	TRBJ2-2	TGTGCCAGCAGTCCCCCGGGTAGCTACATCGGGGAGCTGTTTTTT	CASSPPGSYIGELFF
13	TRBV10-1	-	-	TRBJ2-1	TGCGCCAGCAGTGAGTCGATGTACAATGAGCAGTTCTTC	CASSESMYNEQFF
15	TRBV4-1	-	-	TRBJ2-2	TGCGCCAGCAGCCACAGACAGACTTACACCGGGGAGCTGTTTTTT	CASSHRQTYTGELFF
14	TRBV7-9	-	-	TRBJ1-1	TGTGCCAGCAGCTTAGGAAGGGGGGACACTGAAGCTTTCTTT	CASSLGRGDTEAFF
13	TRBV5-4	TRBD2	-	TRBJ2-7	TGTGCCAGCAGCTATGGAGGGGAGGGGAAGCAGTACTTC	CASSYGGEGKQYF
18	TRBV7-8	TRBD1	-	TRBJ2-7	TGTGCCAGCAGCTTAGCGGTATGGGCTGGACAGGGGGAATACGAGCAGTACTTC	CASSLAVWAGQGEYEQYF
16	TRBV19	TRBD1	-	TRBJ1-6	TGTGCCAGTAGTATTGGGACAGGGGTTAGTAATTCACCCCTCCACTTT	CASSIGTGVSNSPLHF
15	TRBV29-1	TRBD2	-	TRBJ2-2	TGCAGCGTTGCAACGGGGGGGCCTGGCACCGGGGAGCTGTTTTTT	CSVATGGPGTGELFF
15	TRBV5-1	-	-	TRBJ2-7	TGCGCCAGCAGCTTGGCCATGGCCGCCACCTACGAGCAGTACTTC	CASSLAMAATYEQYF
13	TRBV5-1	-	-	TRBJ1-5	TGCGCCAGCAGCTTGAATGTGGATCAGCCCCAGCATTTT	CASSLNVDQPQHF
13	TRBV25-1	TRBD2	-	TRBJ2-1	TGTGCCAGCGTCTTAAGCGGGAACAATGAGCAGTTCTTC	CASVLSGNNEQFF
11	TRBV30	-	-	TRBJ2-7	TGTGCCTGGAGTGGGCTCTACGAGCAGTACTTC	CAWSGLYEQYF
14	TRBV4-1	-	-	TRBJ1-1	TGCGCCAGCAGACAAGTTGGAGGATCGGGTGAAGCTTTCTTT	CASRQVGGSGEAFF
13	TRBV5-6	-	-	TRBJ1-3	TGTGCCAGCAGCTTGGTAGCAGGACACACCATATATTTT	CASSLVAGHTIYF
15	TRBV29-1	-	-	TRBJ2-2	TGCAGCGTAATACACAGGGGAGGGAACACCGGGGAGCTGTTTTTT	CSVIHRGGNTGELFF
14	TRBV5-1	TRBD2	few	TRBJ2-7	TGCGCCAGCAGCGGACTAGCGGGAGTGGGCGAGCAGTACTTC	CASSGLAGVGEQYF
11	TRBV20-1	-	-	TRBJ2-1	TGCAGTGATTCTACAGGCAATGAGCAGTTCTTC	CSDSTGNEQFF
15	TRBV7-2	TRBD1	-	TRBJ1-3	TGTGCCAGCAGCGCGGACAGGGCCGGTGGAAACACCATATATTTT	CASSADRAGGNTIYF
13	TRBV10-3	-	-	TRBJ2-3	TGTGCCATCAGTCGTTCCGGCGGGGATACGCAGTATTTT	CAISRSGGDTQYF
13	TRBV7-6	-	few	TRBJ1-5	TGTGCCAGCAGCCGCTACAGCAATCAGCCCCAGCATTTT	CASSRYSNQPQHF
15	TRBV6-5	-	-	TRBJ2-4	TGTGCCAGCAGTTACTCGGAACTAGCCAAAAACATTCAGTACTTC	CASSYSELAKNIQYF
13	TRBV10-3	-	-	TRBJ2-3	TGTGCCATCCATCACAGATTTACAGATACGCAGTATTTT	CAIHHRFTDTQYF
13	TRBV28	TRBD1	-	TRBJ2-5	TGTGCCAGCAGCACAGGGGGCAGAGAGACCCAGTACTTC	CASSTGGRETQYF
16	TRBV7-6	TRBD2	-	TRBJ2-2	TGTGCCAGCAGCGCCACTAGCGGGCTAAACACCGGGGAGCTGTTTTTT	CASSATSGLNTGELFF
15	TRBV15	-	-	TRBJ2-3	TGTGCCACCAGCAGAGTTTCAGGGTGGGAGGATACGCAGTATTTT	CATSRVSGWEDTQYF
14	TRBV5-1	-	-	TRBJ1-2	TGCGCCAGCAGCTTGGTACAGGACGGCTATGGCTACACCTTC	CASSLVQDGYGYTF
11	TRBV27	-	-	TRBJ2-1	TGTGCCAGCAGTATGGGGGGTGAGCAGTTCTTC	CASSMGGEQFF
14	TRBV25-1	-	-	TRBJ1-6	TGTGCCAGCAGTGACGGGATTTCTAATTCACCCCTCCACTTT	CASSDGISNSPLHF
14	TRBV2	-	-	TRBJ1-5	TGTGCCAGCAGTGAATATAGCGTTAATCAGCCCCAGCATTTT	CASSEYSVNQPQHF
14	TRBV28	TRBD2	-	TRBJ2-7	TGTGCCAGCAGGACACGAGCGGGAGTCTACGAGCAGTACTTC	CASRTRAGVYEQYF
14	TRBV30	TRBD1	-	TRBJ1-5	TGTGCCTGGAGGGTCGGACAGGAGGGCCAGCCCCAGCATTTT	CAWRVGQEGQPQHF
14	TRBV7-2	-	few	TRBJ1-1	TGTGCCAGCAGTGCTAGGGGACAAAACACTGAAGCTTTCTTT	CASSARGQNTEAFF
16	TRBV5-4	TRBD2	-	TRBJ2-7	TGTGCCAGCAGCTTGCAGGCTAGCGGGAGATACAACGAGCAGTACTTC	CASSLQASGRYNEQYF